Below are 29 T cell receptor beta chains sequenced from a single sample in a study of blood T cell repertoires in COVID-19. Here immunoSEQ multiplex PCR was the method, and the copy in TCRdb shows in-frame clones only, minus some. The table records about 160,000 clones, approximately 80% of them present only once. The sequenced sample was peripheral blood. All receptors come from a woman in her 40s with COVID-19, enrolled during active disease.

About this clone itself: One junction end disagrees with the germline gene, perhaps due to a read error. The chain joins TRBV7-7 to TRBJ2-2; 10 bases are shared with TRBD1. CDR1 and CDR2 from the germline V gene are SSHAT and FNYEAQ (reference sequence). The CDR3 sequence is 15 residues long. The CDR3 region has the DNA TGTGCTAGCAGCTACCCGGGACAGGGGACCGGGGAGCTGTTTTTT. It codes for CASSYPGQGTGELFF.

Comments on this clone: A much larger clone is a single base away; this may be a read error. The V call is TRBV6-4, the J call TRBJ2-2; TRBD2 matches 7 bases. The trim removed 2 bases at V and 4 bases at J, leaving 1 base unmatched. Germline V lookup: CDR1 MRHNA, CDR2 SNTAGT. The CDR3 sequence is 14 residues long. The CDR3 DNA reads TGTGCCAGCAGTGACGGGGGGGGCACCGGGGAGCTGTTTTTT. This translates into CASSDGGGTGELFF.

The chain couples TRBV19 to TRBJ2-2; perhaps TRBD1 as D (6 bases). Germline CDR1 LNHDA, CDR2 SQIVND (reference sequence). V lost 7 bases and J lost 4, with 10 bases in between. This CDR3 spans 13 amino acids. CDR3 sequence: CASIGGFTGELFF. CDR3 bases: TGTGCCAGTATAGGGGGTTTCACCGGGGAGCTGTTTTTT.

The chain uses TRBV7-9 and TRBJ2-2, with 8 positions matching TRBD2. V dropped 6 bases and J dropped 4; count of bases not matched to a gene: 7. Germline assignment: CDR1 SEHNR and CDR2 FQNEAQ (reference sequence). CDR3 length: 15 residues. The CDR3 here is CASSSSGSPTGELFF. The CDR3 DNA reads TGTGCCAGCAGTAGCAGCGGGAGCCCCACCGGGGAGCTGTTTTTT.

This chain links TRBV9 with TRBJ2-2, with D possibly being TRBD2 (6 bases). The CDR3 has 16 amino acids. CDR1 and CDR2 from the germline V gene are SGDLS and YYNGEE. Trimming pared 0 bases from V and 2 bases from J, leaving 11 bases between. Here the CDR3 reads CASSVGGKGNTGELFF. In DNA, the CDR3 is TGTGCCAGCAGCGTAGGCGGGAAGGGCAACACCGGGGAGCTGTTTTTT.

The J gene is TRBJ2-5, the V gene TRBV11-2, with D possibly TRBD1 on 6 matching bases. The CDR3 has 15 residues. Trimming left V 3 bases short and J 4 bases short, with 15 bases between. Germline V gene sequence: CDR1 SGHAT, CDR2 FQNNGV. CDR3 sequence (DNA): TGTGCCAGCAGCTTCCGTCTGGGGGCGAGAGAGACCCAGTACTTC. As protein: CASSFRLGARETQYF.

V usage is TRBV28 and J usage is TRBJ1-1; 9 bases line up with TRBD1. The J segment lost 4 bases and the V segment lost 7 bases, leaving 7 bases of the junction unmatched. The CDR3 is made up of 14 amino acids. Looked up from germline, CDR1 is MDHEN and CDR2 is SYDVKM. CDR3 DNA: TGTGCCAGCATACTCAACAGGGGGCGCACTGAAGCTTTCTTT. Translation gives CASILNRGRTEAFF.

The chain employs TRBV5-1 and TRBJ2-1; 14 positions match TRBD2. Looked up from germline, CDR1 is SGHRS and CDR2 is YFSETQ. The CDR3 spans 17 residues. The J segment lost 1 base and the V segment lost 4 bases, leaving 4 bases of the junction unmatched. CDR3 protein: CASSRLAGGPSYNEQFF. As DNA, the CDR3 is TGCGCCAGCAGCCGACTAGCGGGAGGGCCTTCCTACAATGAGCAGTTCTTC.

This chain joins TRBV2 and TRBJ1-5, with a weak D call TRBD1 (5 bases). V gave up 7 bases and J gave up 0 bases, with 7 bases separating them. The CDR3 has 13 amino acids. Germline loops: CDR1 SNHLY, CDR2 FYNNEI. CDR3 sequence (DNA): TGTGCCAGCATACAGGATAGCAATCAGCCCCAGCATTTT. As protein: CASIQDSNQPQHF.

This chain joins TRBV5-5 and TRBJ1-5; D is possibly TRBD1 (5 bases). Germline-derived CDR1 and CDR2 are SGHKS and YYEKEE (reference sequence). The V and J ends lost 2 bases and 7 bases respectively, with 10 bases between them. The CDR3 has 13 residues. The chain's CDR3 is CASSLEWGQPQHF. The CDR3 DNA follows: TGTGCCAGCAGCTTAGAGTGGGGCCAGCCCCAGCATTTT.

The genes are TRBV21-1 and TRBJ2-4; the D call TRBD2 from the table was never checked on the DNA. TRBV21-1 is designated a pseudogene. The CDR3 covers 18 residues. The CDR3 coding sequence is TGTGCCAGCAGCAAAGAGGGAGACACTGAGCTAGCCAAAAACATTCAGTACTTC. Amino acids: CASSKEGDTELAKNIQYF.

A few counts support this clone. V is TRBV29-1 and J is TRBJ1-2; tentatively, D is TRBD1 (5 bases). Trimming took off 7 bases at V and 8 bases at J, with 14 bases between the two ends. CDR1 is SQVTM, CDR2 ANQGSEA, per germline. This CDR3 region has 11 residues. The DNA of the CDR3 is TGCAGCGCCCAGGGAGCGGGCGGCTACACCTTC. It yields the protein CSAQGAGGYTF.

This clone was detected once. Other DNA sequences in the same sample also yield this CDR3. This chain uses TRBV27 with TRBJ1-2; possibly TRBD1 for D (6 bases). V gave up 9 bases and J gave up 5 bases, with 22 bases separating them. The CDR3 length is 15 residues. In germline, CDR1 is MNHEY, CDR2 SMNVEV (reference sequence). The CDR3 spells CASSMTQGAYYGYTF. The CDR3 coding sequence is TGTGCCAGTAGCATGACACAGGGTGCCTATTATGGCTACACCTTC.

The gene calls are TRBV9 and TRBJ1-2; 9 bases are shared with TRBD1. The CDR3 length is 15 residues. The junction had 4 bases not matched to a gene; V was cut back by 4 bases and J by 0 bases. Germline V CDR1 and CDR2: SGDLS, YYNGEE. For the CDR3, the DNA is TGTGCCAGCAGCCCGGGGACAGGGACTAACTATGGCTACACCTTC. Amino acids: CASSPGTGTNYGYTF.

The rearrangement joins TRBV5-4 to TRBJ2-5, with D possibly matching TRBD2 (6 bases). Germline CDR1 is SGHNT and CDR2 is YYREEE (reference sequence). Trimming stripped 2 bases from V and 5 bases from J, with 10 bases between. This CDR3 spans 13 amino acids. Here the CDR3 DNA reads TGTGCCAGCAGCTTTAGCGGAACGGAGACCCAGTACTTC. It yields the protein CASSFSGTETQYF.

The V gene is TRBV30, the J gene TRBJ2-2; TRBD2 aligns across 8 bases. The CDR3 is 16 amino acids. V lost 3 bases and J lost 0; bases outside the gene matches: 6. The germline V gene has CDR1 GTSNPN and CDR2 SVGIG (reference sequence). The CDR3 loop reads CAWSGGDDTNTGELFF. CDR3 coding DNA: TGTGCCTGGAGCGGGGGGGACGATACGAACACCGGGGAGCTGTTTTTT.

The J gene is TRBJ2-5, the V gene TRBV9; weak D call: TRBD2 (5 bases). The CDR3 has 15 residues. V lost 2 bases and J 4 bases, leaving 15 bases between the germline ends. Germline values: CDR1 SGDLS, CDR2 YYNGEE. In DNA form, the CDR3 reads TGTGCCAGCAGCGTTGACTCATCTGGAGGAGAGACCCAGTACTTC. Protein product: CASSVDSSGGETQYF. Drawing the rest from reference TRBV9 and TRBJ2-5, the complete variable domain is DSGVTQTPKHLITATGQRVTLRCSPRSGDLSVYWYQQSLDQGLQFLIQYYNGEERAKGNILERFSAQQFPDLHSELNLSSLELGDSALYFCASSVDSSGGETQYFGPGTRLLVL.

This chain links TRBV5-1 with TRBJ2-4, with no clear D. Germline V gene data show CDR1 as SGHRS and CDR2 as YFSETQ. The length of the CDR3 is 16 residues. The V and J ends lost 0 bases and 0 bases respectively, with 10 bases between them. This CDR3 reads CASSLVSPVAKNIQYF. The CDR3 nucleotides read TGCGCCAGCAGCTTGGTGTCCCCTGTAGCCAAAAACATTCAGTACTTC. Filled out from reference TRBV5-1 and TRBJ2-4, the complete variable domain reads KAGVTQTPRYLIKTRGQQVTLSCSPISGHRSVSWYQQTPGQGLQFLFEYFSETQRNKGNFPGRFSGRQFSNSRSEMNVSTLELGDSALYLCASSLVSPVAKNIQYFGAGTRLSVL.

The chain is built from TRBV5-6 and TRBJ1-2; 9 bases agree with TRBD1. V gave up 2 bases and J gave up 1 base; unmatched junction bases: 6. The CDR3 consists of 16 residues. Germline loops: CDR1 SGHDT, CDR2 YYEEEE. This CDR3 reads CASSLEQGAINYGYTF. Written as DNA, the CDR3 is TGTGCCAGCAGCTTAGAACAGGGGGCGATTAACTATGGCTACACCTTC.

J is TRBJ2-1 and V is TRBV30; 9 positions agree with TRBD2. The ends lost 3 bases at V and 2 bases at J; junction bases unmatched: 2. This CDR3 contains 14 residues. CDR1 GTSNPN and CDR2 SVGIG come from the germline V gene (reference sequence). The CDR3 nucleotides read TGTGCCTGGAGGTTAGCGGGAGCCTACAATGAGCAGTTCTTC. Translation gives CAWRLAGAYNEQFF.

V and J are TRBV11-2 and TRBJ2-7, with 10 bases matching TRBD2. CDR3 length equals 14 residues. The V gene end was trimmed by 6 bases and the J gene end by 6 bases; junction bases not matched to a gene: 8. The germline V gene encodes CDR1 SGHAT and CDR2 FQNNGV. DNA of the CDR3: TGTGCCAGCAGTTTCAGCGGGGGGGCGTTCGAGCAGTACGTC. This codes for CASSFSGGAFEQYV.

V usage is TRBV9 and J usage is TRBJ2-5; TRBD1 matches 7 bases. CDR1 and CDR2 from the germline V gene are SGDLS and YYNGEE. V lost 4 bases to trimming and J lost 4 bases; unmatched junction nucleotides: 13. The CDR3 loop spans 16 amino acids. The CDR3 DNA follows: TGTGCCAGCAGCCCAGGGACAGCGCTTGCGGGAGAGACCCAGTACTTC. It encodes CASSPGTALAGETQYF.

The chain employs TRBV6-6 and TRBJ2-3; a weak D match, TRBD2 (6 bases). Germline CDR1 reads MNHNY; CDR2 reads SVGAGI (reference sequence). Trimming cost V 4 bases and J 6 bases, with 11 bases left between them. The CDR3 length is 13 residues. The CDR3 region is CASSSPSVDTQYF. In nucleotides, the CDR3 is TGTGCCAGCAGTTCCCCTAGCGTGGATACGCAGTATTTT.

This chain uses TRBV2 with TRBJ2-1; 11 bases are shared with TRBD2. The germline V gene has CDR1 SNHLY and CDR2 FYNNEI. CDR3 length: 15 residues. V trimming: 2 bases; J trimming: 6 bases; junction bases outside the gene matches: 3. This chain's CDR3 is CASSETLAGVNEQFF. The CDR3 bases are TGTGCCAGCAGTGAAACACTAGCGGGAGTCAATGAGCAGTTCTTC.

This clone was seen a few times. This chain uses TRBV5-1 with TRBJ2-5, with D possibly TRBD2 on 6 matching bases. With 3 bases removed from V and 2 bases from J, the gap between germline ends came to 14 bases. Per germline, CDR1 SGHRS and CDR2 YFSETQ. The CDR3 extends over 15 amino acids. Here the CDR3 DNA reads TGCGCCAGCAGCTCGGTAACGGGAGCGCAAGAGACCCAGTACTTC. Translating it yields CASSSVTGAQETQYF.

This clone was detected only a few times. The CDR3: CASSQTGSGNTIYF. The CDR3 DNA follows: TGTGCCAGCAGCCAAACAGGGTCTGGAAACACCATATATTTT. The V gene is TRBV3-1 (or the pseudogene TRBV3-2), the J gene TRBJ1-3; maybe TRBD1 (6 bases). Between the trimmed V and J ends, which lost 2 bases and 1 base, there was a span of 6 bases. The CDR3 is 14 residues long. Germline CDR1 reads LGHDT; CDR2 reads YNNKEL (reference sequence).

The table lists this clone with a count of one. The chain has TRBV9 and TRBJ2-1, with 10 bases aligning to TRBD2. The CDR3 is made up of 14 amino acids. The germline CDR1 and CDR2 sequences are SGDLS and YYNGEE. With 3 bases clipped from V and 4 bases from J, the junction kept 1 base outside the gene matches. This chain's CDR3 is CASSASGSYNEQFF. The CDR3 nucleotides are TGTGCCAGCAGCGCTAGCGGGAGTTACAATGAGCAGTTCTTC. The variable domain in full, with the rest retrieved from reference TRBV9 and TRBJ2-1, is DSGVTQTPKHLITATGQRVTLRCSPRSGDLSVYWYQQSLDQGLQFLIQYYNGEERAKGNILERFSAQQFPDLHSELNLSSLELGDSALYFCASSASGSYNEQFFGPGTRLTVL.

The V gene is TRBV4-1, the J gene TRBJ1-1, with TRBD1 identical over 7 bases. Germline lookup yields CDR1 MGHRA and CDR2 YSYEKL. The CDR3 consists of 17 residues. Trimming removed 1 base from V and 4 bases from J; junction bases left unmatched: 12. As DNA, the CDR3 is TGCGCCAGCAGCCAAGTTGAACAGGGGCCCCTGGGCACTGAAGCTTTCTTT. Residues: CASSQVEQGPLGTEAFF.

The chain is built from TRBV7-9 and TRBJ2-7; perhaps TRBD2 as D (6 bases). V gave up 5 bases and J gave up 0 bases, with 11 bases separating them. The CDR3 totals 14 residues. Per germline, CDR1 SEHNR and CDR2 FQNEAQ (reference sequence). For the CDR3, the DNA is TGTGCCAGCAGCAAACCCGGGAGCTCCTACGAGCAGTACTTC. The encoded protein is CASSKPGSSYEQYF. The complete variable domain, with remaining parts taken from reference TRBV7-9 and TRBJ2-7, reads DTGVSQNPRHKITKRGQNVTFRCDPISEHNRLYWYRQTLGQGPEFLTYFQNEAQLEKSRLLSDRFSAERPKGSFSTLEIQRTEQGDSAMYLCASSKPGSSYEQYFGPGTRLTVT.